This entry concerns a single T cell receptor (beta chain). TCRdb fed the RT-PCR reads into MiXCR, producing one record per CDR3 protein. The table shows hundreds of thousands of distinct CDR3 sequences, with about 14% occurring only once. The CDR3 length is 12 residues. The V gene end was trimmed by 10 bases and the J gene end by 5 bases; junction bases not matched to a gene: 7. The germline V gene has CDR1 KGHSH and CDR2 LQKENI. The chain links TRBV18 to TRBJ1-1, with TRBD1 matching over 7 bases. The sequenced material came from memory CD4+ T cells from blood. This TCR was sampled from a female donor in good health, serving as a healthy control. CDR3 residues: CATSPGGTEAFF. The CDR3, as DNA: TGTGCCACATCCCCAGGGGGTACTGAAGCTTTCTTT.